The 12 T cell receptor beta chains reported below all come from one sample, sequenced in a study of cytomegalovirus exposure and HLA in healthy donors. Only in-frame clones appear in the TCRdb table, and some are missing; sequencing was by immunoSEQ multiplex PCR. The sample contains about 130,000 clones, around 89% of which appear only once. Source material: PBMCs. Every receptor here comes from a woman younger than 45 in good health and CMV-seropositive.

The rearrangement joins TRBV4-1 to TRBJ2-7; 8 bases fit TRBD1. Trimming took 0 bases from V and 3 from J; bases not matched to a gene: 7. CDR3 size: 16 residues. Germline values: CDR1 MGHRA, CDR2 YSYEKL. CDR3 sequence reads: CASSQELRGQGYEQYF. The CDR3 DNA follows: TGCGCCAGCAGCCAAGAGTTACGAGGACAGGGCTACGAGCAGTACTTC.

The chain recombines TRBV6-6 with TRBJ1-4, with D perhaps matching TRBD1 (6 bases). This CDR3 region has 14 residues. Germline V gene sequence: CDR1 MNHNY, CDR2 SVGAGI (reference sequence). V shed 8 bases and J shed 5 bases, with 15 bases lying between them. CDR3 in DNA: TGTGCCAGCCATACGGGGGGGGCGAATGAAAAACTGTTTTTT. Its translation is CASHTGGANEKLFF.

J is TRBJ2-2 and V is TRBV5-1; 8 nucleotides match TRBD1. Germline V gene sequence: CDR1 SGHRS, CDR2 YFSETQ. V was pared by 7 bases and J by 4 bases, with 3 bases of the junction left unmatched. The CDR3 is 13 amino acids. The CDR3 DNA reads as TGCGCCAGCCAACAGGGGGTCACCGGGGAGCTGTTTTTT. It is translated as CASQQGVTGELFF. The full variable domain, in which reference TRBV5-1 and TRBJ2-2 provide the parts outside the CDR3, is KAGVTQTPRYLIKTRGQQVTLSCSPISGHRSVSWYQQTPGQGLQFLFEYFSETQRNKGNFPGRFSGRQFSNSRSEMNVSTLELGDSALYLCASQQGVTGELFFGEGSRLTVL.

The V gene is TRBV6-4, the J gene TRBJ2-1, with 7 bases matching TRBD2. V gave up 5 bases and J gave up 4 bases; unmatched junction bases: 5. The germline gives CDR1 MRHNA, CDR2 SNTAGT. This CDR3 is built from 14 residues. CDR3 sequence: CASSRGSEYNEQFF. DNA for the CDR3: TGTGCCAGCAGTCGCGGGAGCGAATACAATGAGCAGTTCTTC.

The CDR3 reads CASSYGGGAGEQYF. CDR3 DNA: TGTGCCAGCAGTTACGGCGGGGGGGCCGGAGAGCAGTACTTC. The chain combines TRBV6-5 with TRBJ2-7; 9 nucleotides line up with TRBD2. Germline assignment: CDR1 MNHEY and CDR2 SVGAGI. Trimming took 2 bases from V and 7 from J; bases not matched to a gene: 6. The length of the CDR3 is 14 residues.

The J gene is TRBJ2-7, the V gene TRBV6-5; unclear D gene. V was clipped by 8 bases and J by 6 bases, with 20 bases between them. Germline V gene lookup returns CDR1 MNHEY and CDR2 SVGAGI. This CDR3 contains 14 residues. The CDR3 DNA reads TGTGCCAGCTCTCGACTGGGTTTGGTTGGCGAGCAGTACTTC. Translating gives CASSRLGLVGEQYF.

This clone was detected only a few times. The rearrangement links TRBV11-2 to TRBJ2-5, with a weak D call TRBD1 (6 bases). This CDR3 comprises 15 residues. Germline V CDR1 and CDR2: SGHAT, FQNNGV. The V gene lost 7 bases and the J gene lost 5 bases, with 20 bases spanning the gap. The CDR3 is CASTQGFSGGETQYF. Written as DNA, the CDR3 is TGTGCCAGCACTCAGGGGTTTTCCGGCGGGGAGACCCAGTACTTC.

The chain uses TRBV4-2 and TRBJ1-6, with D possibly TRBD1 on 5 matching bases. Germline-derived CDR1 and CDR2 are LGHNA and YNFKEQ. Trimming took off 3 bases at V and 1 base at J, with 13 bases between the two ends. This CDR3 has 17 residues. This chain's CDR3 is CASSQGDWGSYNSPLHF. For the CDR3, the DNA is TGTGCCAGCAGCCAGGGGGACTGGGGGTCCTATAATTCACCCCTCCACTTT.

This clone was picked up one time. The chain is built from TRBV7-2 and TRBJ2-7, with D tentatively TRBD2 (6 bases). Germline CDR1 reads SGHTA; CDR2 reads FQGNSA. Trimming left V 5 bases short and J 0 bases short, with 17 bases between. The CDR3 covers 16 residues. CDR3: CASSPHGRGLSYEQYF. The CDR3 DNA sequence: TGTGCCAGCAGCCCTCACGGGAGAGGTCTCTCCTACGAGCAGTACTTC.

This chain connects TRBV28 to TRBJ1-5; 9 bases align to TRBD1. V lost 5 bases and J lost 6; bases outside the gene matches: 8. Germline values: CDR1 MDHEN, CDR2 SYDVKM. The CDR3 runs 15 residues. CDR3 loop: CASSPRDRDLQPQHF. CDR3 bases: TGTGCCAGCAGTCCCCGGGACAGGGACCTTCAGCCCCAGCATTTT.

The CDR3 nucleotides are TGTGCCAGCAGTTACTGGACACCAAGCACAGATACGCAGTATTTT. As protein: CASSYWTPSTDTQYF. The chain employs TRBV28 and TRBJ2-3; weak D call: TRBD1 (5 bases). CDR3 length equals 15 residues. CDR1 is MDHEN, CDR2 SYDVKM, per germline. V was trimmed by 4 bases and J by 0 bases, leaving 11 bases between them. The whole variable domain, remainder taken from reference TRBV28 and TRBJ2-3, is DVKVTQSSRYLVKRTGEKVFLECVQDMDHENMFWYRQDPGLGLRLIYFSYDVKMKEKGDIPEGYSVSREKKERFSLILESASTNQTSMYLCASSYWTPSTDTQYFGPGTRLTVL.

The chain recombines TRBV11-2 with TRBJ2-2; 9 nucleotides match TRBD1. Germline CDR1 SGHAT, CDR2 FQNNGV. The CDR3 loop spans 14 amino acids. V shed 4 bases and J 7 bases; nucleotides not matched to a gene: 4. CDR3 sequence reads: CASSWTGVNGELFF. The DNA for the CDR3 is TGTGCCAGCAGCTGGACAGGGGTTAACGGGGAGCTGTTTTTT. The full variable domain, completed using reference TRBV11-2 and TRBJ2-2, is EAGVAQSPRYKIIEKRQSVAFWCNPISGHATLYWYQQILGQGPKLLIQFQNNGVVDDSQLPKDRFSAERLKGVDSTLKIQPAKLEDSAVYLCASSWTGVNGELFFGEGSRLTVL.